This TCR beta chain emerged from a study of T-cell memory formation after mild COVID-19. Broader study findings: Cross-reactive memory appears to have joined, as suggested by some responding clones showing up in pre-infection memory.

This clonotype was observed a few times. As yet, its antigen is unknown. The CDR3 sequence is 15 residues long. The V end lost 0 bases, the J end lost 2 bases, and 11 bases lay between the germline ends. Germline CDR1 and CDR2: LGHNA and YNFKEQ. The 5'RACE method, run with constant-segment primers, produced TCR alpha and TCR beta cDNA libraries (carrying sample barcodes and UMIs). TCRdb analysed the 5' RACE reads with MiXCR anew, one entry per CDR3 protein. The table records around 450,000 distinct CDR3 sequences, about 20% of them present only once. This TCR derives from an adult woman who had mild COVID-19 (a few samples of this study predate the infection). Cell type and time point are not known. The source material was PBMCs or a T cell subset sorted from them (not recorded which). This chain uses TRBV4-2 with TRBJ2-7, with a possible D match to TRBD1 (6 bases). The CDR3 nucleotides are TGTGCCAGCAGCCAAGAAAAGCAGGGGCCCTACGAGCAGTACTTC. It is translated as CASSQEKQGPYEQYF.